This T cell receptor (beta chain) is drawn from a study of blood T cell repertoires in COVID-19. As for the study in general: Sources were T cells, B-cell-depleted T cells, or PBMCs; the material itself was cDNA or gDNA.

The table came from immunoSEQ multiplex PCR; TCRdb's copy has only in-frame clones and leaves some out. The sample shows about 150,000 clones, 88% of them seen only once. The CDR3 has 15 amino acids. Unmatched junction bases numbered 6, after V lost 7 bases and J lost 0 bases. The V gene's germline CDR1 is LNHDA and CDR2 SQIVND (reference sequence). V usage is TRBV19 and J usage is TRBJ1-3, with 7 bases fitting TRBD1. The sequenced sample consisted of peripheral blood. This receptor was taken from a human donor with COVID-19, enrolled during active disease. The donor label of this sample is uncertain. The CDR3: CASNRGDDSGNTIYF. The CDR3, as DNA: TGTGCCAGTAACAGGGGCGATGACTCTGGAAACACCATATATTTT.